This T cell receptor (beta chain) came from a study of T-cell memory formation after mild COVID-19. General study findings and limits: Pre-infection memory already had some responding clones, implying cross-reactive memory joined.

A single record per CDR3 protein comes from TCRdb applying MiXCR to the 5' RACE reads. The table has about 360,000 distinct CDR3 sequences, 13% to 15% seen once. On this clonotype: Its antigen is as yet unknown.

Sequencing used PBMCs or a T cell subset sorted from them (not recorded which). The sequence was obtained from a man aged 18 to 35 who had mild COVID-19 (a few samples of this study predate the infection). Cell type and time point are not known.

The CDR3 sequence: CASAIQGQHIYGYTF. DNA of the CDR3: TGTGCCAGCGCAATCCAAGGACAGCACATTTATGGCTACACCTTC. The chain uses TRBV7-2 and TRBJ1-2; D may be TRBD1 (6 bases). The germline CDR1 and CDR2 sequences are SGHTA and FQGNSA. V was cut by 8 bases and J by 5 bases, with 21 bases left in between. The CDR3 extends over 15 amino acids.